A selection of T cell receptor beta chains follows, all from one sample in a study of blood T cell repertoires in COVID-19. The assay was immunoSEQ multiplex PCR, and TCRdb's table has in-frame clones only and misses some. The sample has 120,000 to 150,000 clones; roughly 89% are singletons. The specimen sequenced was peripheral blood. The receptors come from a woman in her fifties or sixties with active or convalescent COVID-19. CDR3s include the opening cysteine and the closing phenylalanine or tryptophan. Fields, in order: CDR3 protein, CDR3 DNA, clone size, J gene, D gene, V gene. The D gene is left open where the match is weak. Not all rows give a size; the values are once, few, many and, for expanded clones, a class.

cdr3_aa: CASSPSSQELAKNIQYF; cdr3_nt: TGTGCCAGCTCACCATCGTCACAGGAGCTAGCCAAAAACATTCAGTACTTC; clone_size: once; j_call: TRBJ2-4; d_call: -; v_call: TRBV18
cdr3_aa: CASSIFKGTNEKLFF; cdr3_nt: TGTGCCAGTAGTATTTTTAAGGGGACTAATGAAAAACTGTTTTTT; clone_size: -; j_call: TRBJ1-4; d_call: -; v_call: TRBV19
cdr3_aa: CASSIGGGSYEQYF; cdr3_nt: TGTGCCAGTAGTATAGGAGGCGGTTCCTACGAGCAGTACTTC; clone_size: -; j_call: TRBJ2-7; d_call: -; v_call: TRBV19
cdr3_aa: CASRGGLRTTEAFF; cdr3_nt: TGTGCCAGCCGGGGGGGCCTCCGGACCACTGAAGCTTTCTTT; clone_size: few; j_call: TRBJ1-1; d_call: -; v_call: TRBV28
cdr3_aa: CASSPPGSGVEQFF; cdr3_nt: TGTGCCAGCAGCCCGCCGGGTAGCGGGGTTGAGCAGTTCTTC; clone_size: -; j_call: TRBJ2-1; d_call: TRBD2; v_call: TRBV7-9
cdr3_aa: CASSPGQFTDTQYF; cdr3_nt: TGTGCCAGCAGCCCAGGACAGTTCACAGATACGCAGTATTTT; clone_size: -; j_call: TRBJ2-3; d_call: -; v_call: TRBV7-3
cdr3_aa: CASSPLVRIETQYF; cdr3_nt: TGTGCCAGCAGCCCCTTAGTAAGAATAGAGACCCAGTACTTC; clone_size: -; j_call: TRBJ2-5; d_call: -; v_call: TRBV5-5
cdr3_aa: CASSQEARTAYEQYF; cdr3_nt: TGTGCCAGCAGCCAAGAGGCAAGGACAGCCTACGAGCAGTACTTC; clone_size: once; j_call: TRBJ2-7; d_call: -; v_call: TRBV14
cdr3_aa: CASSRTVVQETQYF; cdr3_nt: TGTGCCAGCAGCCGGACAGTAGTTCAAGAGACCCAGTACTTC; clone_size: -; j_call: TRBJ2-5; d_call: -; v_call: TRBV11-1
cdr3_aa: CASSTRDRITTNEKLFF; cdr3_nt: TGTGCCAGCAGCACCCGGGACAGGATAACAACTAATGAAAAACTGTTTTTT; clone_size: once; j_call: TRBJ1-4; d_call: TRBD1; v_call: TRBV9
cdr3_aa: CASSSVDRGYTF; cdr3_nt: TGTGCCAGCAGCTCCGTCGACAGGGGATACACCTTC; clone_size: -; j_call: TRBJ1-2; d_call: TRBD1; v_call: TRBV7-9
cdr3_aa: CASSWTGSFTEAFF; cdr3_nt: TGTGCCAGCAGCTGGACAGGGAGTTTCACTGAAGCTTTCTTT; clone_size: -; j_call: TRBJ1-1; d_call: TRBD1; v_call: TRBV3-1/TRBV3-2
cdr3_aa: CASSPTVYEQYF; cdr3_nt: TGTGCCAGCAGCCCTACAGTCTACGAGCAGTACTTC; clone_size: -; j_call: TRBJ2-7; d_call: -; v_call: TRBV6-2/TRBV6-3
cdr3_aa: CASGLEGRNTEAFF; cdr3_nt: TGTGCTAGTGGTTTGGAAGGGAGAAACACTGAAGCTTTCTTT; clone_size: -; j_call: TRBJ1-1; d_call: -; v_call: TRBV12-5
cdr3_aa: CASSLVSGTNTGELFF; cdr3_nt: TGTGCCAGCAGCTTGGTTAGCGGGACGAACACCGGGGAGCTGTTTTTT; clone_size: few; j_call: TRBJ2-2; d_call: TRBD2; v_call: TRBV5-5
cdr3_aa: CASSPGQSETQYF; cdr3_nt: TGTGCCAGCTCACCAGGACAGTCAGAGACCCAGTACTTC; clone_size: -; j_call: TRBJ2-5; d_call: -; v_call: TRBV18
cdr3_aa: CASEAGDTEAFF; cdr3_nt: TGTGCCAGCGAGGCGGGAGACACTGAAGCTTTCTTT; clone_size: -; j_call: TRBJ1-1; d_call: -; v_call: TRBV2
cdr3_aa: CASNQGREKLFF; cdr3_nt: TGTGCCAGTAACCAGGGGCGAGAAAAACTGTTTTTT; clone_size: -; j_call: TRBJ1-4; d_call: -; v_call: TRBV19
cdr3_aa: CASSKGTDRQYF; cdr3_nt: TGTGCCAGCAGCAAAGGGACAGACAGGCAGTACTTC; clone_size: -; j_call: TRBJ2-7; d_call: -; v_call: TRBV21-1
cdr3_aa: CASSLNRAPNQPQHF; cdr3_nt: TGTGCCAGCAGCTTGAACAGGGCCCCCAATCAGCCCCAGCATTTT; clone_size: -; j_call: TRBJ1-5; d_call: -; v_call: TRBV7-2
cdr3_aa: CATSGGEGRTQYF; cdr3_nt: TGTGCCACCAGCGGGGGGGAGGGCCGAACGCAGTATTTT; clone_size: -; j_call: TRBJ2-3; d_call: TRBD2; v_call: TRBV15
cdr3_aa: CASSLGSGQRNEKLFF; cdr3_nt: TGTGCCAGCAGCTTGGGCTCCGGACAGCGCAATGAAAAACTGTTTTTT; clone_size: -; j_call: TRBJ1-4; d_call: -; v_call: TRBV7-3
cdr3_aa: CASSYPYRGKDIQYF; cdr3_nt: TGTGCCAGCAGTTACCCATATAGGGGGAAAGACATTCAGTACTTC; clone_size: -; j_call: TRBJ2-4; d_call: -; v_call: TRBV28
cdr3_aa: CASSLAGQGTEQYF; cdr3_nt: TGTGCCAGCAGCTTAGCGGGACAGGGGACCGAGCAGTACTTC; clone_size: -; j_call: TRBJ2-7; d_call: TRBD1; v_call: TRBV7-3
cdr3_aa: CAWGDRADQPQHF; cdr3_nt: TGTGCCTGGGGAGACAGGGCGGATCAGCCCCAGCATTTT; clone_size: -; j_call: TRBJ1-5; d_call: TRBD1; v_call: TRBV30
cdr3_aa: CSVESVSDEQYF; cdr3_nt: TGCAGCGTTGAAAGTGTTAGTGACGAGCAGTACTTC; clone_size: -; j_call: TRBJ2-7; d_call: -; v_call: TRBV29-1
cdr3_aa: CASRLQNTEAFF; cdr3_nt: TGTGCCAGCAGATTACAGAACACTGAAGCTTTCTTT; clone_size: -; j_call: TRBJ1-1; d_call: -; v_call: TRBV7-9
cdr3_aa: CASCGLSNTGELFF; cdr3_nt: TGTGCCAGTTGCGGGTTATCAAACACCGGGGAGCTGTTTTTT; clone_size: once; j_call: TRBJ2-2; d_call: -; v_call: TRBV19
cdr3_aa: CAVTGGSAYGYTF; cdr3_nt: TGTGCCGTTACAGGGGGCTCAGCCTATGGCTACACCTTC; clone_size: -; j_call: TRBJ1-2; d_call: TRBD1; v_call: TRBV10-3
cdr3_aa: CSVAQGKDTQYF; cdr3_nt: TGCAGCGTCGCCCAGGGGAAAGATACGCAGTATTTT; clone_size: -; j_call: TRBJ2-3; d_call: -; v_call: TRBV29-1
cdr3_aa: CASSLGTSKQTQYF; cdr3_nt: TGCGCCAGCAGCTTGGGGACTAGCAAACAGACCCAGTACTTC; clone_size: -; j_call: TRBJ2-5; d_call: TRBD2; v_call: TRBV5-1
cdr3_aa: CASSRVAGDNSYEQYF; cdr3_nt: TGCGCCAGCAGCCGAGTAGCGGGAGATAACTCCTACGAGCAGTACTTC; clone_size: -; j_call: TRBJ2-7; d_call: TRBD2; v_call: TRBV4-1
cdr3_aa: CASSLAQVQHMNTEAFF; cdr3_nt: TGTGCCAGCAGCTTGGCACAGGTTCAACACATGAACACTGAAGCTTTCTTT; clone_size: -; j_call: TRBJ1-1; d_call: -; v_call: TRBV5-6
cdr3_aa: CASSRGQGESYEQYF; cdr3_nt: TGTGCCAGCAGCCGGGGACAGGGGGAATCCTACGAGCAGTACTTC; clone_size: -; j_call: TRBJ2-7; d_call: TRBD1; v_call: TRBV28
cdr3_aa: CASSFSGSPYNEQFF; cdr3_nt: TGTGCCAGCAGTTTTTCAGGGTCCCCCTACAATGAGCAGTTCTTC; clone_size: -; j_call: TRBJ2-1; d_call: -; v_call: TRBV27
cdr3_aa: CSEFSGGALVF; cdr3_nt: TGCAGTGAATTTAGCGGGGGGGCTCTAGTCTTC; clone_size: -; j_call: TRBJ2-1; d_call: TRBD2; v_call: TRBV20-1
cdr3_aa: CASSWDRADTGELFF; cdr3_nt: TGCGCCAGCAGCTGGGACAGGGCTGACACCGGGGAGCTGTTTTTT; clone_size: -; j_call: TRBJ2-2; d_call: TRBD1; v_call: TRBV5-1
cdr3_aa: CAWSEAGFYEQYF; cdr3_nt: TGTGCCTGGAGTGAAGCGGGGTTCTACGAGCAGTACTTC; clone_size: few; j_call: TRBJ2-7; d_call: TRBD2; v_call: TRBV30
cdr3_aa: CASSLLPGNTEAFF; cdr3_nt: TGTGCCAGCAGCCTCCTCCCGGGTAACACTGAAGCTTTCTTT; clone_size: few; j_call: TRBJ1-1; d_call: -; v_call: TRBV7-3
cdr3_aa: CASSQEPPPGGADEQYF; cdr3_nt: TGCGCCAGCAGCCAAGAACCCCCCCCCGGGGGGGCTGACGAGCAGTACTTC; clone_size: -; j_call: TRBJ2-7; d_call: TRBD2; v_call: TRBV4-3
cdr3_aa: CASGQGGSNQPQHF; cdr3_nt: TGTGCCAGCGGACAGGGAGGGAGCAATCAGCCCCAGCATTTT; clone_size: few; j_call: TRBJ1-5; d_call: TRBD1; v_call: TRBV28
cdr3_aa: CASSPGAGGAFF; cdr3_nt: TGTGCCAGCAGCCCGGGTGCGGGGGGAGCTTTCTTT; clone_size: -; j_call: TRBJ1-1; d_call: -; v_call: TRBV11-2
cdr3_aa: CASTGRDLNTGELFF; cdr3_nt: TGTGCCAGTACTGGGCGGGACCTGAACACCGGGGAGCTGTTTTTT; clone_size: -; j_call: TRBJ2-2; d_call: -; v_call: TRBV19
cdr3_aa: CATSRDTRAGTEAFF; cdr3_nt: TGTGCCACCAGCAGAGATACTCGGGCGGGCACTGAAGCTTTCTTT; clone_size: -; j_call: TRBJ1-1; d_call: -; v_call: TRBV15
cdr3_aa: CARSLAACRGVDYEQYF; cdr3_nt: TGTGCCAGAAGCTTAGCGGCCTGTCGGGGGGTAGACTACGAGCAGTACTTC; clone_size: few; j_call: TRBJ2-7; d_call: -; v_call: TRBV7-5
cdr3_aa: CASSLVQGRPVNAGNGYTF; cdr3_nt: TGTGCCAGCAGCTTAGTACAGGGGCGCCCGGTAAATGCGGGCAATGGCTACACCTTC; clone_size: -; j_call: TRBJ1-2; d_call: TRBD1; v_call: TRBV7-9
cdr3_aa: CAWSVFGGDEQYF; cdr3_nt: TGTGCCTGGAGTGTGTTTGGCGGGGACGAGCAGTACTTC; clone_size: -; j_call: TRBJ2-7; d_call: -; v_call: TRBV30
cdr3_aa: CASSLGTVGEKLFF; cdr3_nt: TGTGCCAGCAGCTTAGGTACAGTTGGTGAAAAACTGTTTTTT; clone_size: -; j_call: TRBJ1-4; d_call: -; v_call: TRBV7-2
cdr3_aa: CASSLRTSFRETQYF; cdr3_nt: TGCGCCAGCAGCTTGAGGACTAGCTTCAGGGAGACCCAGTACTTC; clone_size: -; j_call: TRBJ2-5; d_call: TRBD2; v_call: TRBV5-1